This T cell receptor (beta chain) was captured in a study of cytomegalovirus exposure and HLA in healthy donors. Across the whole study: Early released data comprised some 85 million unique TCRs from HLA-typed donors. Among several hundred genotyped donors, approximately 80% fell in the Caucasian-associated ancestry cluster. Study-wide points: At a 0.05 false discovery rate, a later analysis found roughly 17,000 TCR beta sequences to be associated with HLA alleles. For presence/absence analyses, sequencing depth was assumed to be roughly uniform across donors.

A note on this clone: Its antigen is currently unknown.

Germline CDR1 MNHNY, CDR2 SVGAGI (reference sequence). After removal of 0 bases from V and 1 base from J, the junction contained 1 base not matched to a gene. The CDR3 covers 16 residues. Vbeta (60) and Jbeta (13) primers were used in the PCR. The protocol was immunoSEQ multiplex PCR, while the TCRdb copy is restricted to in-frame clones and leaves out a portion. Of 95,000 to 150,000 clones listed, around 66% are singletons. The genes are TRBV6-6 and TRBJ1-5, with TRBD1 matching 9 bases. The sample consisted of PBMCs. The TCR was taken from a woman aged 40 to 55 in good health and CMV-seropositive. CDR3 protein: CASSYSTGGSNQPQHF. CDR3 DNA: TGTGCCAGCAGTTACTCGACAGGGGGGAGCAATCAGCCCCAGCATTTT.